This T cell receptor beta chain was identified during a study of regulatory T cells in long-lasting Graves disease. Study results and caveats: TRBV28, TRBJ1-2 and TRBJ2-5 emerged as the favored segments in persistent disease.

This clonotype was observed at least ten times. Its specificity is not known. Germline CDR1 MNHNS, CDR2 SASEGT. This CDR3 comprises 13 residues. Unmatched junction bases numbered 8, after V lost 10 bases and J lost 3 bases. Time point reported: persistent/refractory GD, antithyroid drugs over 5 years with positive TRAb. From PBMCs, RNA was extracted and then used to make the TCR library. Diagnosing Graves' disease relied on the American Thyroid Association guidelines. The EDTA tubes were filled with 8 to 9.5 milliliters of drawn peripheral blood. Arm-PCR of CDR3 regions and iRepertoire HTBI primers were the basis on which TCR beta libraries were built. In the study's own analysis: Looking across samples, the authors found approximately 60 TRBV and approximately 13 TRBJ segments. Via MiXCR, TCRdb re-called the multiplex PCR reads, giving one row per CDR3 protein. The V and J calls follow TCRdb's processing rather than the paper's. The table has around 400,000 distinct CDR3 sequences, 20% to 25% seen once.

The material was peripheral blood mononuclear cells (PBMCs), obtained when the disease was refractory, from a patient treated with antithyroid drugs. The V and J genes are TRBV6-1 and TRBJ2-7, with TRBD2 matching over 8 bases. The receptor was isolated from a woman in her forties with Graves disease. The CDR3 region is CATTRTSYYEQYF. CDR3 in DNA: TGTGCCACCACTAGGACTAGCTACTACGAGCAGTACTTC.